The clone carrying this TCR beta chain appeared many times. Via MiXCR, TCRdb re-called the 5' RACE reads, giving one row per CDR3 protein. The table shows around 58,000 distinct CDR3 sequences, with just under 5% occurring only once. Germline V gene sequence: CDR1 SGHDT, CDR2 YYEEEE. Trimming took 3 bases from V and 5 from J, leaving 7 bases between them. CDR3 length equals 12 residues. This record comes from a study of early T cells in non-severe SARS-CoV-2 infection. Specimen: whole blood. V is TRBV5-6 and J is TRBJ2-3; D is ambiguous. The clonotype originates from an adult who was a healthcare worker with PCR-confirmed SARS-CoV-2 infection or an uninfected control (not recorded which). CDR3 bases: TGTGCCAGCAGCTCATATATAGATACGCAGTATTTT. This gives the protein CASSSYIDTQYF.